The present TCR beta chain was sequenced within a study (dated by TCRdb to the early 2010s). Sequencing instrument: Illumina Genome Analyzer IIx. TCRdb reprocessing: public reads trimmed at Q25 with fastp, clones called with MiXCR, in-frame beta chains kept. Rows merge per CDR3 protein into single entries with the most common DNA and genes. Counted in this sample were nearly 15,000 distinct CDR3 sequences; around 35% of them appeared once. Clones ranked in the top ten supply 15% to 20% of the sample. In its sample, this clonotype was seen a few times. The antigen it recognizes is unknown. No base qualities exist here, and no much larger clone lies one base off it. V drops 1 base and J drops 12 bases, leaving 10 bases in between. Via the germline V gene (reference sequence), CDR1 is SEHNR and CDR2 FQNEAQ. Taken from cysteine to phenylalanine, the CDR3 has 12 residues. CDR3 DNA is the only sequence kept; it has 36 bases, read in frame from the first base.

Specimen: blood. This clonotype originated in a human donor. The chain is encoded by TRBV7-9 joined to TRBJ2-1, with no confident D gene call. At the DNA level, the sequence is TGTGCCAGCAGCTTAGGTGGGGTTGGGCAGTTCTTC. This gives the protein CASSLGGVGQFF.